This record concerns one TCR beta chain sequence. The sample belongs to a study of blood T cell repertoires in COVID-19. About the study: Sites in the United States, Italy and Spain provided acute and convalescent COVID-19 samples.

Repertoires were generated with immunoSEQ multiplex PCR, while TCRdb's copy carries only in-frame clones and drops some. The sample consists of about 60,000 clones, approximately 88% of them appearing once. The sequenced sample was peripheral blood. The clonotype comes from a human donor in a cohort sampled during active COVID-19.

As DNA, the CDR3 is TGCAGTGCTAAACAGGGGCATGGCTACACCTTC. Translating it yields CSAKQGHGYTF. This sequence joins TRBV20-1 and TRBJ1-2, with 7 bases that match TRBD1. The ends lost 4 bases at V and 6 bases at J; junction bases unmatched: 2. CDR1 DFQATT and CDR2 SNEGSKA come from the germline V gene (reference sequence). The CDR3 is 11 amino acids.